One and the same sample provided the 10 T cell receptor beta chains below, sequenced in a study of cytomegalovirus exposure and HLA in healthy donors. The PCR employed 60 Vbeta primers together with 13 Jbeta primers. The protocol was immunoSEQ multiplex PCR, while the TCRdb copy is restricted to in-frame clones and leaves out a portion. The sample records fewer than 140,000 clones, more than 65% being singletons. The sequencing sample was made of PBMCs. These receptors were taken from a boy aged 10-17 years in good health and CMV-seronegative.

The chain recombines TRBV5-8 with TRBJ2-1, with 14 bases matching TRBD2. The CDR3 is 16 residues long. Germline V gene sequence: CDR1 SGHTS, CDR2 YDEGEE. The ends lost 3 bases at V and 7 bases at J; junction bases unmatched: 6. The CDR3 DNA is TGTGCCAGCAGCTCCAGGAGGACTAGCGGGAGGAATGAGCAGTTCTTC. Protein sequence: CASSSRRTSGRNEQFF.

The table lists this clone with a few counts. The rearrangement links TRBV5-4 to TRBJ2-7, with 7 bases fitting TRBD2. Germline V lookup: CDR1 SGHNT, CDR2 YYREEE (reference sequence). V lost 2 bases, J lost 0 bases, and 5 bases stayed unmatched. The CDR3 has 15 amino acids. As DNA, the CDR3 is TGTGCCAGCAGCTTAAGGAGGGAGGGCTCCTACGAGCAGTACTTC. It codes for CASSLRREGSYEQYF.

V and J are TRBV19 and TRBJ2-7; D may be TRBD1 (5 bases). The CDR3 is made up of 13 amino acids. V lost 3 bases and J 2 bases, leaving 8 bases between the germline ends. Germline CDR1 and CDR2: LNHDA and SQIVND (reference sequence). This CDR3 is CASSIRRAYEQYF. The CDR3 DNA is TGTGCCAGTAGTATCCGCAGGGCCTACGAGCAGTACTTC.

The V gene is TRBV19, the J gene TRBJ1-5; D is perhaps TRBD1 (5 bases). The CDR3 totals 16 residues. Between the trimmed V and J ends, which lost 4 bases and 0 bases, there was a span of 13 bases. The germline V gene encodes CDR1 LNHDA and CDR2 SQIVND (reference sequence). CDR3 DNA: TGTGCCAGTAGTACCCAGGGCCATTATAGCAATCAGCCCCAGCATTTT. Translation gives CASSTQGHYSNQPQHF.

CDR3 in DNA: TGCGCCAGCAGCCCTGGGGGGGACGAGCAGTTCTTC. It is translated as CASSPGGDEQFF. This rearrangement joins TRBV5-1 to TRBJ2-1, with TRBD2 matching 7 bases. Germline CDR1 reads SGHRS; CDR2 reads YFSETQ. J gave up 10 bases and V 4 bases, and 5 bases lay outside the gene matches. CDR3 length: 12 amino acids.

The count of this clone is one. CDR3 nucleotide sequence: TGCGCCAGCAGCTTGCATATACTCGGGACAATTAACTATGGCTACACCTTC. Protein product: CASSLHILGTINYGYTF. J is TRBJ1-2 and V is TRBV5-1; possibly TRBD1 for D (6 bases). Germline V lookup: CDR1 SGHRS, CDR2 YFSETQ. The CDR3 has 17 amino acids. Trimming left V 1 base short and J 1 base short, with 17 bases between.

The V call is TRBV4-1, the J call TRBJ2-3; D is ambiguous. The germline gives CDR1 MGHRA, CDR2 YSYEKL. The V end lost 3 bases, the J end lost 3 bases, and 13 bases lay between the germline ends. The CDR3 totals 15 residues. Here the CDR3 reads CASSQASRMTDTQYF. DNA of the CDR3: TGCGCCAGCAGCCAGGCATCGAGGATGACAGATACGCAGTATTTT.

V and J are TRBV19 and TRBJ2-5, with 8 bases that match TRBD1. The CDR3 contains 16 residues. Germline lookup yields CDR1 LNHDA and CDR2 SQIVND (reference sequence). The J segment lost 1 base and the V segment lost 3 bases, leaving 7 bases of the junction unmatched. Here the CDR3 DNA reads TGTGCCAGTAGTATGTCGACAGGGGCCCCCCAAGAGACCCAGTACTTC. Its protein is CASSMSTGAPQETQYF.

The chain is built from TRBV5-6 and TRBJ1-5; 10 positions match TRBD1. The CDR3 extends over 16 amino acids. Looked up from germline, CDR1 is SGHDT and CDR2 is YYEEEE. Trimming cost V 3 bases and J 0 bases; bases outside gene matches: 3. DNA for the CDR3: TGTGCCAGCAGCTCTCGGGACAGGGGTAGCAATCAGCCCCAGCATTTT. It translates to CASSSRDRGSNQPQHF.

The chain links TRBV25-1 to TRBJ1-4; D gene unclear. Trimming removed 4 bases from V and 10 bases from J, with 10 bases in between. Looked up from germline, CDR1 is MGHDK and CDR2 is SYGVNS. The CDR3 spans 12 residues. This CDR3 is CASSGSPRKLFF. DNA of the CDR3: TGTGCCAGCAGTGGCTCCCCTAGAAAACTGTTTTTT.